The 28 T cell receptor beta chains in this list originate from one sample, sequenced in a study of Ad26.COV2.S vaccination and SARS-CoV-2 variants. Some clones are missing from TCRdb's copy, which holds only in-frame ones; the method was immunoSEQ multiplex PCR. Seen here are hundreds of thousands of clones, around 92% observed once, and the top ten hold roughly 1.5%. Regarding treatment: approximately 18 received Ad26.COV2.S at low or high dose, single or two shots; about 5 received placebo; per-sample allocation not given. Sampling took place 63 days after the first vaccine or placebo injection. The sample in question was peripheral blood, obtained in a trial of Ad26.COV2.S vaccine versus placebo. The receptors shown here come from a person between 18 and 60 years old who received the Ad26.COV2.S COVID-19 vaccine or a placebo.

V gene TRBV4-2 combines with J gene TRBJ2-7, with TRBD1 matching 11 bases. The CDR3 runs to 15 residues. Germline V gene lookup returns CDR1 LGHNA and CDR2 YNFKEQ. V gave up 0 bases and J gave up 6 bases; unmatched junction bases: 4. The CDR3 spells CASSQERTGGAEQYF. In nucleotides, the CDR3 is TGTGCCAGCAGCCAAGAGCGGACAGGGGGCGCCGAGCAGTACTTC.

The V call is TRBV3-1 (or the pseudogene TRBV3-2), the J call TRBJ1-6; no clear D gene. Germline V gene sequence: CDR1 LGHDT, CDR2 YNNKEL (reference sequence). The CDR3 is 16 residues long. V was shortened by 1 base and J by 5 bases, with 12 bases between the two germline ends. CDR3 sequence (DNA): TGTGCCAGCAGCCAAGCCCGAAGCCCTAATAATTCACCCCTCCACTTT. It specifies CASSQARSPNNSPLHF.

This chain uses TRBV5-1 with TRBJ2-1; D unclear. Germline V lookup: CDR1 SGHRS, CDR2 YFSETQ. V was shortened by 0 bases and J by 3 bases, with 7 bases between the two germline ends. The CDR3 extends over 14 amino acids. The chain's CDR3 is CASSLVVNYNEQFF. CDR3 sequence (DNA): TGCGCCAGCAGCTTGGTCGTAAACTACAATGAGCAGTTCTTC.

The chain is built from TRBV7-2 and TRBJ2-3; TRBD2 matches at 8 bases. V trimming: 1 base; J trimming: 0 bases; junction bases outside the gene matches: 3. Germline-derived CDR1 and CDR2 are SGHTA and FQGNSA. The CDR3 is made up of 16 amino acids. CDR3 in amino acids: CASSLVGGGSTDTQYF. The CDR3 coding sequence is TGTGCCAGCAGCTTAGTCGGCGGGGGGAGCACAGATACGCAGTATTTT.

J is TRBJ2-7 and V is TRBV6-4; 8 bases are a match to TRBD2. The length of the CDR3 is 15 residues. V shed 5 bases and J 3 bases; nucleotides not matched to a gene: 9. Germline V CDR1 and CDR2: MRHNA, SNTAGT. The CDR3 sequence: CASSREGGIGYEQYF. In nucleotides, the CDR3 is TGTGCCAGCAGTCGGGAGGGGGGGATTGGCTACGAGCAGTACTTC.

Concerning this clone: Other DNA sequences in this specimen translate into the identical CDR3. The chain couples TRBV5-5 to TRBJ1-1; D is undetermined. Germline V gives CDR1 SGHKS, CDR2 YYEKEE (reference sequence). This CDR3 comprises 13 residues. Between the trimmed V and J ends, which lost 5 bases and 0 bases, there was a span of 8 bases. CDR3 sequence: CASSLGVNTEAFF. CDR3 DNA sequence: TGTGCCAGCAGTTTAGGTGTGAACACTGAAGCTTTCTTT.

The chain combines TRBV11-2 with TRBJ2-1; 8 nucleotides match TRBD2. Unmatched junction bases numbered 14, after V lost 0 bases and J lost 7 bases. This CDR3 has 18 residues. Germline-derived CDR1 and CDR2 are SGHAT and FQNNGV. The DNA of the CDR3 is TGTGCCAGCAGCTTAGATGGGACTAGAAATGGAGACCGGAATGAGCAGTTCTTC. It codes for CASSLDGTRNGDRNEQFF.

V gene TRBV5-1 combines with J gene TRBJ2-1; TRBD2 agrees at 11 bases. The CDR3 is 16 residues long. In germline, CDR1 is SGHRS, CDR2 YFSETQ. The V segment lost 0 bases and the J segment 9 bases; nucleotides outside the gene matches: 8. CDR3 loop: CASSLVSSGRWGEQFF. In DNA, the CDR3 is TGCGCCAGCAGCTTGGTGTCTAGCGGGAGGTGGGGTGAGCAGTTCTTC.

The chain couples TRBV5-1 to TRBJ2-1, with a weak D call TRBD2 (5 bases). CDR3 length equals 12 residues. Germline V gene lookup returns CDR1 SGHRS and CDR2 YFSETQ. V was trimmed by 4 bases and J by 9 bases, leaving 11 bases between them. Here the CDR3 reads CASSGEMGEQFF. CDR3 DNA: TGCGCCAGCAGCGGGGAGATGGGTGAGCAGTTCTTC.

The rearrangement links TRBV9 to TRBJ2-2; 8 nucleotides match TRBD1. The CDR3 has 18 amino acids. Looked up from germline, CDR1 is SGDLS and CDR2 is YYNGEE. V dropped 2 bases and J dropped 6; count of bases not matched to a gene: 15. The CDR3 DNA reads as TGTGCCAGCAGCGTTAGTTTAAAACGGACAGGGTTTCCCGGGGAGCTGTTTTTT. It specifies CASSVSLKRTGFPGELFF.

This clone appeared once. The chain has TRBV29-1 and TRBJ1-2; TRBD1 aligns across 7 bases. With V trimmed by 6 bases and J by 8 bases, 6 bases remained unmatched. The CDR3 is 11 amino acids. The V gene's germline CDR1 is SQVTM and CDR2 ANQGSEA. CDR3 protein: CSVATGDGYTF. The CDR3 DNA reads TGCAGCGTGGCCACAGGGGACGGCTACACCTTC.

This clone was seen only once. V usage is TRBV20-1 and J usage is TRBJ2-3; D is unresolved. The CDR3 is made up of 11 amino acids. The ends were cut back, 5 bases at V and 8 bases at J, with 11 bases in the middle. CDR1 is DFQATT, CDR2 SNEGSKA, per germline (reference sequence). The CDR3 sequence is CSAASGGTQYF. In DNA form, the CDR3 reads TGCAGTGCTGCTAGTGGCGGTACGCAGTATTTT.

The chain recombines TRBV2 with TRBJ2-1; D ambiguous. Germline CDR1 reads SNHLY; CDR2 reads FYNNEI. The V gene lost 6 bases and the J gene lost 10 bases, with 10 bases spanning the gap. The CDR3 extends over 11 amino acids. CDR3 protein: CASRASSEQFF. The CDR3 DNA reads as TGTGCCAGCAGGGCCTCCTCGGAGCAGTTCTTC.

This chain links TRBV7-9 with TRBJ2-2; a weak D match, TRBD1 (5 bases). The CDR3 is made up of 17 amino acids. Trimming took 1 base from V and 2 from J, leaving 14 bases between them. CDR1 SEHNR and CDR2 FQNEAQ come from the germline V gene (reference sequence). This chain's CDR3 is CASSLEGWGFNTGELFF. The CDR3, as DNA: TGTGCCAGCAGCTTAGAGGGGTGGGGCTTTAACACCGGGGAGCTGTTTTTT.

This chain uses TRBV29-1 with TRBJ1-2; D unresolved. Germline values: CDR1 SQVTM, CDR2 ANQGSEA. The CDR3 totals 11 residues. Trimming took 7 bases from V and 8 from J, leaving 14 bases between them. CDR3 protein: CSAGSELGYTF. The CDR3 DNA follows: TGCAGCGCTGGCTCGGAATTAGGCTACACCTTC. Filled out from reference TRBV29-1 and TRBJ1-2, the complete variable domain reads SAVISQKPSRDICQRGTSLTIQCQVDSQVTMMFWYRQQPGQSLTLIATANQGSEATYESGFVIDKFPISRPNLTFSTLTVSNMSPEDSSIYLCSAGSELGYTFGSGTRLTVV.

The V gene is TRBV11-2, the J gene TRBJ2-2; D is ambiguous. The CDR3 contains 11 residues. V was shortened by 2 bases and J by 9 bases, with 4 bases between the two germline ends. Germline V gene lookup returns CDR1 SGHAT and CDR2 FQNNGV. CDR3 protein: CASSLTRELFF. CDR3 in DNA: TGTGCCAGCAGCTTAACACGGGAGCTGTTTTTT.

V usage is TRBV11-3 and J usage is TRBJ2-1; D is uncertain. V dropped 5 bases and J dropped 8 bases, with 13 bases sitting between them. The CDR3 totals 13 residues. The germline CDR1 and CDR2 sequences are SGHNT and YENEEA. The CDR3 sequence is CASSPSAGDEQFF. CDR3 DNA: TGTGCCAGCAGCCCGTCGGCTGGGGATGAGCAGTTCTTC.

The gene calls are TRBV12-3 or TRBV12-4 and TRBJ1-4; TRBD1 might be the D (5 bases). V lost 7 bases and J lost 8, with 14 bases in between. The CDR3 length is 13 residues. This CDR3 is CASIRGRGEKLFF. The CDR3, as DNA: TGTGCCAGCATTAGGGGACGGGGGGAAAAACTGTTTTTT.

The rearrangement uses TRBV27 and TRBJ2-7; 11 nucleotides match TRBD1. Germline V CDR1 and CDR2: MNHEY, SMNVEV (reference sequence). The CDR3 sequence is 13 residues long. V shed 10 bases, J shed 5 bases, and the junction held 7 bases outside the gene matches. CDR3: CATRDRGYHEQYF. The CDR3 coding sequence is TGTGCCACCCGGGACAGGGGGTACCACGAGCAGTACTTC.

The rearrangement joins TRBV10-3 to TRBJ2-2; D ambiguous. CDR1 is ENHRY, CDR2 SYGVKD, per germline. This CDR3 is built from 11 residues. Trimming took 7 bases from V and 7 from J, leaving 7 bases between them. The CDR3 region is CAIKNNGELFF. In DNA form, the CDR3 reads TGTGCCATCAAGAATAACGGGGAGCTGTTTTTT.

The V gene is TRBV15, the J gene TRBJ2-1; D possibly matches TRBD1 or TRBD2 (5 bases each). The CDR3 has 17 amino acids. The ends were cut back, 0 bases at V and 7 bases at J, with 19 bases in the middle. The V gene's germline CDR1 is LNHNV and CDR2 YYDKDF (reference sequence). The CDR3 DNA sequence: TGTGCCACCAGCAGAGAGGGGCATGTGGGAGTAGGGAATGAGCAGTTCTTC. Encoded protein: CATSREGHVGVGNEQFF.

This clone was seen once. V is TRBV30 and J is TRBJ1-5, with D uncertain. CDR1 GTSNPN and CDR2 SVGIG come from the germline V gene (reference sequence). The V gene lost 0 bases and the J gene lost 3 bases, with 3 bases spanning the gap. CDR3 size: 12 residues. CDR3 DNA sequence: TGTGCCTGGAGTGTACCCAATCAGCCCCAGCATTTT. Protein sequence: CAWSVPNQPQHF.

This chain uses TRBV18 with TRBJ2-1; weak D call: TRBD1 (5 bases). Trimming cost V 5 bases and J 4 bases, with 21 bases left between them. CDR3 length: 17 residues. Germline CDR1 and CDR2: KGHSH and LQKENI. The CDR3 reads CASSFQAWTSHYNEQFF. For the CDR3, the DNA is TGTGCCAGCTCATTCCAGGCTTGGACAAGCCATTACAATGAGCAGTTCTTC.

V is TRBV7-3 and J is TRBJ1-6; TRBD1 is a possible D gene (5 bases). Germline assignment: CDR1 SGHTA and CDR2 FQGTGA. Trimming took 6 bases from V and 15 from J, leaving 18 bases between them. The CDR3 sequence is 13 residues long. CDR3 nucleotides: TGTGCCAGCAGTTCGGGCCCGGGGGGACTCCTCCACTTT. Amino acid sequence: CASSSGPGGLLHF.

DNA of the CDR3: TGTGCCTGGAGTGTCGGCGCAGGGGGTGGCTACACCTTC. This gives the protein CAWSVGAGGGYTF. V and J are TRBV30 and TRBJ1-2; 7 bases are a match to TRBD1. CDR1 GTSNPN and CDR2 SVGIG come from the germline V gene (reference sequence). After removal of 0 bases from V and 7 bases from J, the junction contained 5 bases not matched to a gene. The length of the CDR3 is 13 residues.

CDR3 in amino acids: CASSQDPGHISRGYGYTF. In DNA form, the CDR3 reads TGCGCCAGCAGCCAAGATCCGGGGCACATCTCGCGGGGATATGGCTACACCTTC. The chain recombines TRBV4-3 with TRBJ1-2; maybe TRBD1 (5 bases). V lost 0 bases and J 5 bases, leaving 22 bases between the germline ends. The CDR3 sequence is 18 residues long. Germline lookup yields CDR1 LGHNA and CDR2 YSLEER.

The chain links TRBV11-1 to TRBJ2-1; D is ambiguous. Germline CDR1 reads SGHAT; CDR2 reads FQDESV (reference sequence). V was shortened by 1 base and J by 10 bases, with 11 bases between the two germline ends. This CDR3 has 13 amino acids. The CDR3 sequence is CASSLDETTEQFF. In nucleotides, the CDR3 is TGTGCCAGCAGCTTAGATGAGACAACCGAGCAGTTCTTC.

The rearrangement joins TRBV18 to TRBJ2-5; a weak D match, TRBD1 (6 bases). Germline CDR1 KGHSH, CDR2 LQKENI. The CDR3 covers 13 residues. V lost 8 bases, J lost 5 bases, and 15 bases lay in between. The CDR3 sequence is CASKPGVGETQYF. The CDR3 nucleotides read TGTGCCAGCAAACCAGGGGTAGGGGAGACCCAGTACTTC.